This TCR beta chain was observed in a study of T cell repertoires in cytomegalovirus infection. Study information: Indications of both CMV infection and matching HLA type were provided by public TCR beta signatures. General study points: Clonotype analysis showed dominance of the ex vivo response by HLA-C-restricted CMV-specific TCR beta clonotypes. Totalled public TCR beta family frequency picked out people who carried CMV plus the relevant HLA.

This clonotype was seen ten or more times. Its specificity is not known. TCRdb ran MiXCR on the reads and lists one entry per CDR3 protein. The sample includes more than 150,000 distinct CDR3 sequences, approximately 19% seen only once; the top ten take just under 3%. The length of the CDR3 is 12 residues. Per germline, CDR1 SGHTA and CDR2 FQGNSA. V was trimmed by 5 bases and J by 3 bases, leaving 5 bases between them. The TCR sequence derives from a human donor in good health (CMV status not recorded). Some clones in this sample may be carry-over from other donors' samples. This chain uses TRBV7-2 with TRBJ1-5; D ambiguous. Sequencing was carried out using PBMCs. CDR3 bases: TGTGCCAGCAGCGCCTTCAATCAGCCCCAGCATTTT. Its protein product is CASSAFNQPQHF.